This TCR beta chain was captured in a study of PD-1 blockade in classical Hodgkin lymphoma (dated by TCRdb to 2018 to 2020). Regarding the research as a whole: Nivolumab dosing was 3 mg/kg intravenously every 2 weeks, continuing until either disease progression or unacceptable toxicity. A peripheral blood immune signature of response to PD-1 blockade in classical Hodgkin lymphoma was defined using TCR beta sequencing and CyTOF. Broad study findings and their caveats: A significant rise by C4D1 was seen in CD4+ but not CD8+ TCR diversity (p=0.0027 vs p=0.16), with the rise being most apparent in complete responders (p=0.02). Trial patients achieving complete response had baseline diversity similar to newly diagnosed patients, whereas partial responders and progressors had significantly lower diversity. Baseline TCR diversity was reported as lower in newly diagnosed patients than in healthy donors, and lower still in relapsed/refractory patients. Lower diversity was seen in patients whose nivolumab began less than 1 year after ASCT, and these patients were left out of later analyses so that immune reconstitution would not confound the results. The study was restricted to a single clinical trial cohort, and the causes of repertoire differences, possibly disease activity or prior therapy, were left undefined.

With respect to this clone: No cognate antigen has been identified for it. No base qualities exist here, and no much larger clone lies one base off it.

The Qiagen DNeasy kit was used to extract genomic DNA both from unsorted PBMCs and from the negatively selected CD4+ and CD8+ fractions. TCR beta CDR3 regions were subjected to amplification by immunoSEQ multiplex PCR with primers that anneal to V and J segments. A synthetic immune receptor repertoire was used to minimize amplification bias, and remaining bias was computationally removed after sequencing. On the study's bioinformatics: Repertoire diversity was quantified as the Shannon entropy index using custom Python scripts. The unsorted, CD4+ and CD8+ repertoires were each analyzed separately, with the exception of combined analyses, where CD4+ and CD8+ sequences were merged in silico. Clonal expansion was defined as a frequency increase of at least 2-fold after treatment compared with C1D1, and clones undetected at baseline were assigned a pseudocount of 0.5. Clones with 0 or 1 copy at C1D1 were classified as singleton clones, and clones with 2 or more copies were classified as non-singleton clones. Clones expanded in unsorted samples were assigned a CD4+, CD8+ or unknown annotation through matching of protein sequences in sorted samples from the same patient. Diversity changes from C1D1 to C4D1 were tested in paired samples using Wilcoxon tests. TCRdb retrieved this table from immuneACCESS and kept in-frame rearrangements only. Not all clones are present; in checked studies, unresolved V genes account for under half, and no reason is known for the remainder. The DNA was the basis for D and trimming; V, J and clone size are from that table. The sample table records tens of thousands of clones; 60% to 70% of these occur just once. 3.1% of the sample belongs to the ten largest clones.

According to the study, the label for this sample's time point signals: cycle 4 day 1 (C4D1), after six to seven weeks of nivolumab. All trial patients had relapsed after autologous stem cell transplantation, with cohorts A, B and C differing in prior brentuximab vedotin exposure. The trial cohort included 56 patients with relapsed/refractory classical Hodgkin lymphoma, and each patient had a best overall response of complete response, partial response or progressive disease. Trial patients were treated with single-agent nivolumab in the multi-cohort phase II CheckMate 205 trial. An independent review committee assessed best overall response by applying the 2007 International Working Group response criteria. PBMCs from the trial were collected at three points: immediately before nivolumab initiation (C1D1), and during therapy at cycle 2 day 1 and cycle 4 day 1. After peripheral blood was drawn into 8 mL Vacutainer Cell Preparation Tubes, PBMCs were isolated by centrifugation and then cryopreserved.

Including cysteine and phenylalanine, the CDR3 has 14 amino acids. Kept here is only the CDR3 DNA, which spans 42 bases and is read in frame from base 1. Here V drops 1 base and J drops 3 bases, and the junction holds 2 bases not matched to any gene. According to the germline V gene, CDR1 reads SGHTA and CDR2 reads FQGNSA. The receptor comes from a human donor with classical Hodgkin lymphoma. The rearranged chain carries TRBV7-2 and TRBJ1-1; 7 junctional bases match TRBD1. Material: peripheral blood mononuclear cells (PBMCs), obtained before the fourth cycle of nivolumab. CDR3 sequence: CASSLEGGYTEAFF. The sequenced DNA is TGTGCCAGCAGCTTAGAAGGGGGCTACACTGAAGCTTTCTTT.